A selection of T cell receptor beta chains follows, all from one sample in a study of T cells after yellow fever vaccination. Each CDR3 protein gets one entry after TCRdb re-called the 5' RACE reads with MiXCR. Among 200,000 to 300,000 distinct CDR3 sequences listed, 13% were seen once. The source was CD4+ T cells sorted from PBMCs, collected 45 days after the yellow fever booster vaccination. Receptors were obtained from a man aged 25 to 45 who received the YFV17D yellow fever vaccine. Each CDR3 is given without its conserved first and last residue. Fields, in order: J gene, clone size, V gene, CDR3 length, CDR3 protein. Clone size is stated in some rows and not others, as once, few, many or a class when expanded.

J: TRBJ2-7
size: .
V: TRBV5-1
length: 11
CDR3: ASSSGQPYEQY

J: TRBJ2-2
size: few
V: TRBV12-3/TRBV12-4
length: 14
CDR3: ASSFRVGAVTGELF

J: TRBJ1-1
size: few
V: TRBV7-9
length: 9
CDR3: ASSHEGVAF

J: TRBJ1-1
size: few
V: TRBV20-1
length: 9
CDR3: SAAGNTEAF

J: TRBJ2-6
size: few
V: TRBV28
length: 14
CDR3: ASRNPGSSGANVLT

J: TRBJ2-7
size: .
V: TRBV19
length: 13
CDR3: ASSPAGTGLYEQY

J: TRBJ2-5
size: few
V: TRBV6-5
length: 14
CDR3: ASSLRLGTGKETQY

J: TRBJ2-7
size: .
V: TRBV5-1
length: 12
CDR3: ASSSRTGEDEQY

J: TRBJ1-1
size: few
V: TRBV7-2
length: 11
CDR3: ASSTDWNTEAF

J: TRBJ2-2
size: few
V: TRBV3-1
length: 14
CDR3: ASSRTVVGNTGELF

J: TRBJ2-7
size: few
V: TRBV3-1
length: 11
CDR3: ASSQVLSYEQY

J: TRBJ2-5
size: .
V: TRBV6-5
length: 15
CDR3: ASSYSGQILRGETQY

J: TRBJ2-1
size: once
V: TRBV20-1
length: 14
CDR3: SAGEIAGGLDNEQF

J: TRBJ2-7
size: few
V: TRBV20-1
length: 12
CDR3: SATDSGSAHEQY

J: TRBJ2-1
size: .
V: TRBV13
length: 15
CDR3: APAGTVTSGGDNEQF

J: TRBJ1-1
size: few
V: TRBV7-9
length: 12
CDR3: ASSRGGKNTEAF

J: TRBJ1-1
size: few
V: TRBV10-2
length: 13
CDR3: ASSLGVRGNTEAF

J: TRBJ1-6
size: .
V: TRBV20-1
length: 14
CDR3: SAPLAGGNYNSPLH

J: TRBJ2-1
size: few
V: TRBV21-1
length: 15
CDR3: ASSKALWDGSYNEQF

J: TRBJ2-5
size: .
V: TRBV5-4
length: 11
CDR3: ASSFRGSATQY

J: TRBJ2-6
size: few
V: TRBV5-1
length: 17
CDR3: ASSHYWTGGVSGANVLT

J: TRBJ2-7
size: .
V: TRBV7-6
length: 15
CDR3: ASSFGSLGQGYYEQY

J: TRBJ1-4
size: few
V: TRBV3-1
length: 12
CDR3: ASSSTGREEKLF

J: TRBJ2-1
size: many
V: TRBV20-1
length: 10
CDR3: SALRVYNEQF

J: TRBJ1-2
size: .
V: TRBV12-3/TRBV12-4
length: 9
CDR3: ASSSFYGYT

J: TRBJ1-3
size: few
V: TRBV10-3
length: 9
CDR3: AISPGNTIY

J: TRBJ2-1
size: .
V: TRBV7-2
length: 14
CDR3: ASSLGAGAYVNEQF

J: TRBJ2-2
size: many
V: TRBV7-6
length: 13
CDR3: ASSRWTPNTGELF

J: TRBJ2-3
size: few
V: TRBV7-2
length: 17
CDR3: ASSLAVEVAGGPGDTQY

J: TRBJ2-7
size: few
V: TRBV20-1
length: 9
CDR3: SALSSNEQY

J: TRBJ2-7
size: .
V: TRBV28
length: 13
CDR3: ASRERQGFSYEQY

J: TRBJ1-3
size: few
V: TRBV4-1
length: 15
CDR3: ASSQVAGGSSGNTIY